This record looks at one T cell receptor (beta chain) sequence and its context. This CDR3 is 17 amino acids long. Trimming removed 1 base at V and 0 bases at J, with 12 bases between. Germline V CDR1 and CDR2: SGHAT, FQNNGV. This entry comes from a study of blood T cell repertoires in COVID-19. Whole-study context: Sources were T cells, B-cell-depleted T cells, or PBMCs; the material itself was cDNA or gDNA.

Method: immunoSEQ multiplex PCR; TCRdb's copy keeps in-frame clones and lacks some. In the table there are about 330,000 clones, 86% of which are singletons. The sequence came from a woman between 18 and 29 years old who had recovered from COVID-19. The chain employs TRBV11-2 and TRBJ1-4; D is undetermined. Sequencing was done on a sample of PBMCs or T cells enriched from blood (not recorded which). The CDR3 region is CASSLAQRGATNEKLFF. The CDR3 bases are TGTGCCAGCAGCTTAGCCCAGAGAGGTGCAACTAATGAAAAACTGTTTTTT.